This TCR beta chain is from a study of T cells after yellow fever vaccination. Study-wide background: Any fraction with a low cell number was prepared using SMART-Seq v4 Ultra Low Input. Findings and limits, study-wide: Boosting was followed by the reappearance of most primary-vaccination clones (less than 98% CD4, around 91% CD8).

Germline CDR1 is SGHTA and CDR2 is FQGNSA. The CDR3 consists of 16 residues. V was shortened by 1 base and J by 2 bases, with 9 bases between the two germline ends. Of note for this clonotype: Its specificity is not known.

A universal primer site and UMIs were added as TCR cDNA was made by 5'RACE template switching. From the 5' RACE reads, TCRdb called clonotypes with MiXCR, one entry per CDR3 protein. The sample shows 100,000 to 150,000 distinct CDR3 sequences, around 15% of them seen only once. Sequenced here: CD8+ T cells sorted from PBMCs, sampled 5 days after the yellow fever booster vaccination. The origin of this receptor is a man aged 18-30 years who received the YFV17D yellow fever vaccine. This chain joins TRBV7-2 and TRBJ2-6, with D perhaps matching TRBD2 (5 bases). CDR3 sequence (DNA): TGTGCCAGCAGCTTAGAATGGGGAGCTGGGGCCAACGTCCTGACTTTC. Translating it yields CASSLEWGAGANVLTF.